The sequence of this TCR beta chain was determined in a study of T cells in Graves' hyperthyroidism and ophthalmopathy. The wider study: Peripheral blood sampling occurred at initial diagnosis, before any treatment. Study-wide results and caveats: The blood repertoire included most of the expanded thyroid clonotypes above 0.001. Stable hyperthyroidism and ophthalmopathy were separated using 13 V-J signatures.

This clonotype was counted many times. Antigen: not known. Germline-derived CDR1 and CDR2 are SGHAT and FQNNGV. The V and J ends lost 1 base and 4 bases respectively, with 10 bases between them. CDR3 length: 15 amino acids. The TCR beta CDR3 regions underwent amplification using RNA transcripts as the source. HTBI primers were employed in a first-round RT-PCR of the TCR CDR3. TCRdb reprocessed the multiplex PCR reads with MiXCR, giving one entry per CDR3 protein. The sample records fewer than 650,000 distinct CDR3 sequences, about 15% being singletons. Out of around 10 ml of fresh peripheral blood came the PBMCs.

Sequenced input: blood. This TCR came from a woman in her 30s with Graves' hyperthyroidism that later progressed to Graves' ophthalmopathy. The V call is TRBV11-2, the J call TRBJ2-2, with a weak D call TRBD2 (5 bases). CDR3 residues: CASSLGGSITGELFF. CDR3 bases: TGTGCCAGCAGCTTAGGTGGGAGTATCACCGGGGAGCTGTTTTTT. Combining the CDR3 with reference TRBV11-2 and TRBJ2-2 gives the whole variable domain EAGVAQSPRYKIIEKRQSVAFWCNPISGHATLYWYQQILGQGPKLLIQFQNNGVVDDSQLPKDRFSAERLKGVDSTLKIQPAKLEDSAVYLCASSLGGSITGELFFGEGSRLTVL.